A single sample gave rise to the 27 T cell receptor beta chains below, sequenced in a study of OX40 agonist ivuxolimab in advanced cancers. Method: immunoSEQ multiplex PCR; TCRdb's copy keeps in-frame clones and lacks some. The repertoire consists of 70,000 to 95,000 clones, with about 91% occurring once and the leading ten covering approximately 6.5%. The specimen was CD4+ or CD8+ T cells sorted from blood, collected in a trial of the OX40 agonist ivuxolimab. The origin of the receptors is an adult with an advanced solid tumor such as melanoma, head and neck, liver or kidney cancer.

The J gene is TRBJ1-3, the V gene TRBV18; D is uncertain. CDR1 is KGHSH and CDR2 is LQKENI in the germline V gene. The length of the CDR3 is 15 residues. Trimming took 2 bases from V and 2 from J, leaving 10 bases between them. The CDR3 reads CASSPVVPTGNTIYF. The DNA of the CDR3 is TGTGCCAGCTCACCAGTGGTGCCGACTGGAAACACCATATATTTT.

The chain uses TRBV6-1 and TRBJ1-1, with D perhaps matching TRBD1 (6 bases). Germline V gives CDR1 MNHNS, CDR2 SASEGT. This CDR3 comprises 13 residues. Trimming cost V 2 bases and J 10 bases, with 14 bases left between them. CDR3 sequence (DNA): TGTGCCAGCAGTGAAAACTCGGGGGGCTTAGCTTTCTTT. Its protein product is CASSENSGGLAFF.

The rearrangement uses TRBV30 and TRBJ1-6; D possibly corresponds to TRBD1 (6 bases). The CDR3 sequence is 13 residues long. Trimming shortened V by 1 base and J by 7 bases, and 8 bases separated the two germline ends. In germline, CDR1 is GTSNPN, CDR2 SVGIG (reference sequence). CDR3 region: CAWSGQGNSPLHF. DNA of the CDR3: TGTGCCTGGAGTGGGCAGGGGAATTCACCCCTCCACTTT.

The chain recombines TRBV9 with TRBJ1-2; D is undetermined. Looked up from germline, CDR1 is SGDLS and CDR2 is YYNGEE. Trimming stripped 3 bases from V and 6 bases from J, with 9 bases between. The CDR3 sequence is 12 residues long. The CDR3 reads CASSALMDGYTF. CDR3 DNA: TGTGCCAGCAGCGCCCTCATGGATGGCTACACCTTC.

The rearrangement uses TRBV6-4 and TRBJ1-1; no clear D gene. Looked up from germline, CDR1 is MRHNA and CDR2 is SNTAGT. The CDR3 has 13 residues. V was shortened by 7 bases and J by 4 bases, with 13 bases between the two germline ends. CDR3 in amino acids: CASTLVPSTEAFF. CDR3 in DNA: TGTGCCAGCACCCTCGTTCCGAGCACTGAAGCTTTCTTT.

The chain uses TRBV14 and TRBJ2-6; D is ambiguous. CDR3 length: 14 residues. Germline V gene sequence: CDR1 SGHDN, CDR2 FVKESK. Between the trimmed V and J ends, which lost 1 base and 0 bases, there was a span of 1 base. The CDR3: CASSQVSGANVLTF. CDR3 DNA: TGTGCCAGCAGCCAAGTCTCTGGGGCCAACGTCCTGACTTTC.

CDR3 coding DNA: TGTGCCAGCAGCCAGCGGACTAGCGGCTACGAGCAGTACTTC. It specifies CASSQRTSGYEQYF. The chain uses TRBV27 and TRBJ2-7, with 10 bases fitting TRBD2. The CDR3 runs 14 residues. J was trimmed by 3 bases and V by 6 bases; bases with no gene match: 5. CDR1 and CDR2 from the germline V gene are MNHEY and SMNVEV (reference sequence).

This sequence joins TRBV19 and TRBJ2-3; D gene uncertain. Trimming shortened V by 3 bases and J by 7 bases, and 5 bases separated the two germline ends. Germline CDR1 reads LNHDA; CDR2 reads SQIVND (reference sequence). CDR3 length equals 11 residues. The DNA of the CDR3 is TGTGCCAGTAGTATCAGGAATACGCAGTATTTT. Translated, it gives CASSIRNTQYF.

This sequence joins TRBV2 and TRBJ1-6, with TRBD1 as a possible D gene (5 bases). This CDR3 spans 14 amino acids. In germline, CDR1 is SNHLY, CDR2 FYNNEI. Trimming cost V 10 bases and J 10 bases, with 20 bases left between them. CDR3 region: CATQVIRVQSPLHF. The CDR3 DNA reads TGTGCCACCCAAGTAATCAGGGTGCAGTCACCCCTCCACTTT.

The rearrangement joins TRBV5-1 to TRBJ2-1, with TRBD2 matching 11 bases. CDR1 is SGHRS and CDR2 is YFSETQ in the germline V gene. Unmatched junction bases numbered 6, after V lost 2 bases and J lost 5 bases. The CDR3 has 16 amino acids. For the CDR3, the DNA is TGCGCCAGCAGCTTTATAGCGGGGGGGTGGCACAATGAGCAGTTCTTC. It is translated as CASSFIAGGWHNEQFF.

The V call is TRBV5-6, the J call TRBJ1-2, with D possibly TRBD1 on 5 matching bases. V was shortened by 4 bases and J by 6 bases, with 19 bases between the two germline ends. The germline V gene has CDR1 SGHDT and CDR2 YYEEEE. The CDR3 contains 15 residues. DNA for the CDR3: TGTGCCAGCAGCGGCCTCGTGGGGCGATTTAATGGCTACACCTTC. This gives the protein CASSGLVGRFNGYTF.

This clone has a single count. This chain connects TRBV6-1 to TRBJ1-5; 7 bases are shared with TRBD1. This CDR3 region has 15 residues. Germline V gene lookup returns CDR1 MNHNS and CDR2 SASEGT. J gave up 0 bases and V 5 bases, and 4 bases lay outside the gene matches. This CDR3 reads CASSKDRYSNQPQHF. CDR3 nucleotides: TGTGCCAGCAGTAAGGACAGGTATAGCAATCAGCCCCAGCATTTT.

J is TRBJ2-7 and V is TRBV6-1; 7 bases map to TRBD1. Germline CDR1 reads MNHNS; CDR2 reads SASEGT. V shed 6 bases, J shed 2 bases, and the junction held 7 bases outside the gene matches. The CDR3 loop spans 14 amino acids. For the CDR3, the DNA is TGTGCCAGCAGCAAGGAAGGGGGCCCCTACGAGCAGTACTTC. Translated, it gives CASSKEGGPYEQYF.

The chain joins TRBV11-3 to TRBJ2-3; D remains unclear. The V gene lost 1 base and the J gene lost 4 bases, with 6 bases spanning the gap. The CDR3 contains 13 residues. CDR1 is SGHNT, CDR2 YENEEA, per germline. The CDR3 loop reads CASSLGLSDTQYF. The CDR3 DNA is TGTGCCAGCAGCTTAGGGCTGTCAGATACGCAGTATTTT. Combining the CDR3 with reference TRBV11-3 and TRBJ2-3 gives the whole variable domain EAGVVQSPRYKIIEKKQPVAFWCNPISGHNTLYWYLQNLGQGPELLIRYENEEAVDDSQLPKDRFSAERLKGVDSTLKIQPAELGDSAVYLCASSLGLSDTQYFGPGTRLTVL.

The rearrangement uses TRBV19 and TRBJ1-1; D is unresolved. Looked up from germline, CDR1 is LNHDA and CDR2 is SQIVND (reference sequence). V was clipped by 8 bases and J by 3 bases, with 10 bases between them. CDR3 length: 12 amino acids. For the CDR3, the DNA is TGTGCCAGTTCCAAATCGTACACTGAAGCTTTCTTT. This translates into CASSKSYTEAFF.

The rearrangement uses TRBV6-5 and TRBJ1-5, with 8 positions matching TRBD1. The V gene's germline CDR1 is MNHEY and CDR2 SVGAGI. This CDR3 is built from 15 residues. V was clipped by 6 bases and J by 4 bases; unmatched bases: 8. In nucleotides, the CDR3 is TGTGCCAGCAGATCGACCGGACAGGGTAATCAGCCCCAGCATTTT. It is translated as CASRSTGQGNQPQHF.

This CDR3 is CASAAPGLPYEQYF. DNA for the CDR3: TGTGCCAGTGCCGCCCCGGGCCTCCCCTACGAGCAGTACTTC. This chain links TRBV6-5 with TRBJ2-5; D not certain. The J call could be wrong; TRBJ2-7 is a better fit for the DNA end. The CDR3 spans 14 residues. CDR1 is MNHEY and CDR2 is SVGAGI in the germline V gene.

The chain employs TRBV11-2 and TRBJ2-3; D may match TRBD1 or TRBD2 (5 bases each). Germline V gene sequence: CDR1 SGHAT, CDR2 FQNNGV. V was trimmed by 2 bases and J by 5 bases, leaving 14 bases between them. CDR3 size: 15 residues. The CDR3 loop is CASSLWGRLGDTQYF. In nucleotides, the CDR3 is TGTGCCAGCAGCTTATGGGGGAGACTTGGAGATACGCAGTATTTT.

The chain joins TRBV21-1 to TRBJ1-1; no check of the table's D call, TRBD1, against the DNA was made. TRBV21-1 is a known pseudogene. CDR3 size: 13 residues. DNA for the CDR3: TGTGCCAGCAGAAGGGGCAAGAACACTGAAGCTTTCTTT. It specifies CASRRGKNTEAFF.

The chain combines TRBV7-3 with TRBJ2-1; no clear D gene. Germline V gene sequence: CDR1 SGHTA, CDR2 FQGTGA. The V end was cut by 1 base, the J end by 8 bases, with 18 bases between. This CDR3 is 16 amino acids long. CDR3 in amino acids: CASSLKGGGRWDEQFF. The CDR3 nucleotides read TGTGCCAGCAGCTTAAAGGGTGGTGGTAGGTGGGATGAGCAGTTCTTC.

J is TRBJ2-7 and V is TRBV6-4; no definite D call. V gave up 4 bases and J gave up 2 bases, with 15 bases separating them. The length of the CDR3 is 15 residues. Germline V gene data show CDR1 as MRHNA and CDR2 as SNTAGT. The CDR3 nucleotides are TGTGCCAGCAGTGTTGTTCGGCGATCACCCTACGAGCAGTACTTC. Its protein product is CASSVVRRSPYEQYF.

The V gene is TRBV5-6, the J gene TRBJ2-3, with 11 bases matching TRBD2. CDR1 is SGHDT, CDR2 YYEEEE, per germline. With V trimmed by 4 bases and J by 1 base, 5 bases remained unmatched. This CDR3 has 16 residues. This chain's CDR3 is CASSNLAGGGTDTQYF. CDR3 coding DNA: TGTGCCAGCAGCAACCTAGCGGGAGGTGGCACAGATACGCAGTATTTT.

The CDR3: CASKWTGSEKLFF. In nucleotides, the CDR3 is TGTGCCAGCAAATGGACAGGGAGCGAAAAACTGTTTTTT. The chain uses TRBV28 and TRBJ1-4; 8 bases fit TRBD1. This CDR3 region has 13 residues. Germline CDR1 is MDHEN and CDR2 is SYDVKM. Trimming took 7 bases from V and 8 from J; bases not matched to a gene: 6.

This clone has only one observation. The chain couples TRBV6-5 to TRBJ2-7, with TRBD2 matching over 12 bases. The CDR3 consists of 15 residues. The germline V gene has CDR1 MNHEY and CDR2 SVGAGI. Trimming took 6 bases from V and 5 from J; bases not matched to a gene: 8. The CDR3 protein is CASSRIGLAGNEQYF. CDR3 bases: TGTGCCAGCAGCCGGATAGGACTAGCGGGAAACGAGCAGTACTTC.

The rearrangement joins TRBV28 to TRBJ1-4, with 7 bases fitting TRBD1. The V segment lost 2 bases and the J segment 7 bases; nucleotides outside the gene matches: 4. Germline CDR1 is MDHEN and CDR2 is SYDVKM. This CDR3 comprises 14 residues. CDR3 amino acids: CASSLKGAGEKLFF. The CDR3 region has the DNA TGTGCCAGCAGTTTAAAGGGGGCGGGTGAAAAACTGTTTTTT.

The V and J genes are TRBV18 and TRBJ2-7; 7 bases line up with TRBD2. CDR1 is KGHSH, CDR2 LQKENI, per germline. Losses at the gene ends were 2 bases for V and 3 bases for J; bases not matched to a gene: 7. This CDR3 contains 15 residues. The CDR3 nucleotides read TGTGCCAGCTCACCAATCGGCGCGGGAGACTACGAGCAGTACTTC. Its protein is CASSPIGAGDYEQYF.

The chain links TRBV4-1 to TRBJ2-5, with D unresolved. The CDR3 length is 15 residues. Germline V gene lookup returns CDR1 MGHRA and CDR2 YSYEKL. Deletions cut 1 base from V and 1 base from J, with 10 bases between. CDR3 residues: CASSQVLQPQETQYF. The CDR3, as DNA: TGCGCCAGCAGCCAAGTGTTACAGCCCCAAGAGACCCAGTACTTC.